Listed here is a single TCR beta chain. Its specificity is unknown. This specimen comes from a study of stem cell transplantation in POMP-related autoinflammatory disease. Overall study context: Defective thymoproteasomes were hypothesized to impair CD8+ T-cell positive selection.

V shed 5 bases, J shed 2 bases, and the junction held 25 bases outside the gene matches. Germline lookup yields CDR1 SGHVS and CDR2 FQNEAQ. The length of the CDR3 is 21 residues. General study results and limits: Unique TRB V-J gene pairings were limited in number in patients with PRAID.

The assay was immunoSEQ multiplex PCR, and TCRdb's table has in-frame clones only and misses some. The sample has some 68,000 clones; more than 75% are singletons. This receptor was taken from a human patient with POMP-related autoinflammation and immune dysregulation (PRAID). The graft donor may account for some of the T cells. Here the sequenced sample was CD4+ T cells from PBMCs, taken after stem cell transplantation. This chain joins TRBV7-8 and TRBJ2-3, with TRBD1 matching 7 bases. This chain's CDR3 is CASSPWRTRQGVSWHTDTQYF. The DNA for the CDR3 is TGTGCCAGCAGCCCGTGGAGGACCAGACAGGGAGTATCCTGGCACACAGATACGCAGTATTTT. The variable domain in full, with the rest retrieved from reference TRBV7-8 and TRBJ2-3, is GAGVSQSPRYKVAKRGQDVALRCDPISGHVSLFWYQQALGQGPEFLTYFQNEAQLDKSGLPSDRFFAERPEGSVSTLKIQRTQQEDSAVYLCASSPWRTRQGVSWHTDTQYFGPGTRLTVL.